These T cell receptor beta chains were read from a single sample in a study of early T cells in non-severe SARS-CoV-2 infection. TCRdb processed the 5' RACE reads anew with MiXCR; each CDR3 protein has one entry. The sample lists 80,000 or so distinct CDR3 sequences, 10% to 15% seen once, with roughly 3.1% in the top ten. Sequenced sample: whole blood. Every receptor here comes from an adult who was a healthcare worker with PCR-confirmed SARS-CoV-2 infection or an uninfected control (not recorded which). Each CDR3 is given with its conserved first and last residue. Some rows mark clone size as missing; the rest say once, few, many or name a class of expanded clone.

j_call: TRBJ2-1
clone_size: few
cdr3_length: 16
v_call: TRBV20-1
cdr3_aa: CSASGTDLSSYNEQFF

j_call: TRBJ2-1
clone_size: few
cdr3_length: 15
v_call: TRBV13
cdr3_aa: CASSHPQQIYNEQFF

j_call: TRBJ1-1
clone_size: -
cdr3_length: 14
v_call: TRBV28
cdr3_aa: CASSSRQKGIEAFF

j_call: TRBJ2-2
clone_size: -
cdr3_length: 15
v_call: TRBV9
cdr3_aa: CASSPILKGTGELFF

j_call: TRBJ2-1
clone_size: many
cdr3_length: 12
v_call: TRBV6-2/TRBV6-3
cdr3_aa: CASSYGTAQVVF

j_call: TRBJ2-1
clone_size: few
cdr3_length: 13
v_call: TRBV27
cdr3_aa: CAATGSLGNEQFF

j_call: TRBJ2-3
clone_size: -
cdr3_length: 14
v_call: TRBV12-3/TRBV12-4
cdr3_aa: CASSLVGATDTQYF

j_call: TRBJ2-1
clone_size: few
cdr3_length: 15
v_call: TRBV28
cdr3_aa: CASRDSGRVDNEQFF

j_call: TRBJ2-3
clone_size: many
cdr3_length: 14
v_call: TRBV9
cdr3_aa: CASSASGSADTQYF

j_call: TRBJ2-7
clone_size: -
cdr3_length: 14
v_call: TRBV6-1
cdr3_aa: CASSGGQQTYEQYF

j_call: TRBJ2-2
clone_size: few
cdr3_length: 13
v_call: TRBV5-1
cdr3_aa: CASSFEGAGELFF

j_call: TRBJ2-7
clone_size: -
cdr3_length: 11
v_call: TRBV11-2
cdr3_aa: CASSLVNEQYF

j_call: TRBJ1-4
clone_size: many
cdr3_length: 14
v_call: TRBV5-1
cdr3_aa: CASSLGDGNEKLFF

j_call: TRBJ1-1
clone_size: few
cdr3_length: 15
v_call: TRBV27
cdr3_aa: CASSPQGQAYYEAFF

j_call: TRBJ2-1
clone_size: few
cdr3_length: 15
v_call: TRBV7-9
cdr3_aa: CASSPGFRIDNEQFF

j_call: TRBJ1-2
clone_size: -
cdr3_length: 14
v_call: TRBV28
cdr3_aa: CASKTGGLDYGYTF

j_call: TRBJ2-3
clone_size: -
cdr3_length: 15
v_call: TRBV6-5
cdr3_aa: CASSYSAGGLDTQYF

j_call: TRBJ1-2
clone_size: -
cdr3_length: 15
v_call: TRBV13
cdr3_aa: CASSLDRGQNYGYTF

j_call: TRBJ2-1
clone_size: -
cdr3_length: 15
v_call: TRBV9
cdr3_aa: CASSVEIAGGGEQFF

j_call: TRBJ2-1
clone_size: few
cdr3_length: 15
v_call: TRBV20-1
cdr3_aa: CSAGAARKAANEQFF

j_call: TRBJ1-5
clone_size: few
cdr3_length: 16
v_call: TRBV23-1
cdr3_aa: CASSQSARPSNQPQHF

j_call: TRBJ2-3
clone_size: few
cdr3_length: 15
v_call: TRBV2
cdr3_aa: CASTGTSGSTDTQYF

j_call: TRBJ2-1
clone_size: few
cdr3_length: 15
v_call: TRBV11-2
cdr3_aa: CASSPDLSAYNEQFF

j_call: TRBJ2-5
clone_size: -
cdr3_length: 15
v_call: TRBV7-3
cdr3_aa: CASSLSGLPQETQYF

j_call: TRBJ2-3
clone_size: few
cdr3_length: 15
v_call: TRBV28
cdr3_aa: CASSSGDTSTDTQYF

j_call: TRBJ1-2
clone_size: many
cdr3_length: 14
v_call: TRBV18
cdr3_aa: CASSPGAGTYGYTF

j_call: TRBJ2-7
clone_size: few
cdr3_length: 12
v_call: TRBV29-1
cdr3_aa: CSVEDNSYEQYF

j_call: TRBJ2-2
clone_size: many
cdr3_length: 15
v_call: TRBV29-1
cdr3_aa: CSVEKGGGNTGELFF

j_call: TRBJ1-1
clone_size: many
cdr3_length: 13
v_call: TRBV20-1
cdr3_aa: CSALRTGSRGVFF

j_call: TRBJ2-1
clone_size: few
cdr3_length: 13
v_call: TRBV19
cdr3_aa: CASSPGPNNEQFF

j_call: TRBJ1-2
clone_size: few
cdr3_length: 16
v_call: TRBV12-3/TRBV12-4
cdr3_aa: CASGRDSAYPNYGYTF

j_call: TRBJ2-5
clone_size: few
cdr3_length: 15
v_call: TRBV11-2
cdr3_aa: CASSSGRRYQETQYF

j_call: TRBJ2-1
clone_size: -
cdr3_length: 15
v_call: TRBV5-1
cdr3_aa: CASSSTGGDYNEQFF

j_call: TRBJ2-1
clone_size: -
cdr3_length: 14
v_call: TRBV20-1
cdr3_aa: CSAMPSGQYNEQFF

j_call: TRBJ1-5
clone_size: few
cdr3_length: 13
v_call: TRBV28
cdr3_aa: CASSGRGNQPQHF

j_call: TRBJ1-2
clone_size: many
cdr3_length: 13
v_call: TRBV11-3
cdr3_aa: CASSPTGGNGYTF

j_call: TRBJ2-7
clone_size: few
cdr3_length: 13
v_call: TRBV29-1
cdr3_aa: CSVVGEMEYEQYF